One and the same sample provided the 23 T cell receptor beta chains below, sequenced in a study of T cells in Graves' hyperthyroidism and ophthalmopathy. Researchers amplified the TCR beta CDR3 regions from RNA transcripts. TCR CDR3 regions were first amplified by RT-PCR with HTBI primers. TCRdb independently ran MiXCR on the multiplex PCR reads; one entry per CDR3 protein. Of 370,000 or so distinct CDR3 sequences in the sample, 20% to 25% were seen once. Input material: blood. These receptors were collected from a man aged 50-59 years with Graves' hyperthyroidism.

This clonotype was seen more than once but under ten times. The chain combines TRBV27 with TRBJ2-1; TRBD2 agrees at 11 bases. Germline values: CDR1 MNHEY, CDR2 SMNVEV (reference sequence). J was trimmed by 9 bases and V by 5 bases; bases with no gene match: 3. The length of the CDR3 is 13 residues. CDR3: CASSTSGRGEQFF. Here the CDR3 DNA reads TGTGCCAGCAGTACTAGCGGGAGAGGTGAGCAGTTCTTC.

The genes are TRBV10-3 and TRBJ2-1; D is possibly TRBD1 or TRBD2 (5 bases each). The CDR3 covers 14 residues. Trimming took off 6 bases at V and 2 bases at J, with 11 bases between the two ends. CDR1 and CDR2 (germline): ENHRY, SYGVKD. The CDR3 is CAIRGETAYNEQFF. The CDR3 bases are TGTGCCATCAGAGGGGAGACAGCCTACAATGAGCAGTTCTTC.

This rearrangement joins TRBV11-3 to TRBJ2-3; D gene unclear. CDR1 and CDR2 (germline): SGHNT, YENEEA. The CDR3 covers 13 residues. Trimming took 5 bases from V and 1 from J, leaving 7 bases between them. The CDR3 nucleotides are TGTGCCAGCAGCACCCGGGGCACAGATACGCAGTATTTT. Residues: CASSTRGTDTQYF.

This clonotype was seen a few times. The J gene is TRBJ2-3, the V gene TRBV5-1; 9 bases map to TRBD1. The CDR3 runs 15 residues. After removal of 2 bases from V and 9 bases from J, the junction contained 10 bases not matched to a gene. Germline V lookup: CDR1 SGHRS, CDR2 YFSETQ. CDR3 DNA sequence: TGCGCCAGCAGCTTTTCGGGACAGGGTCTCGAAACGCAGTATTTT. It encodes CASSFSGQGLETQYF. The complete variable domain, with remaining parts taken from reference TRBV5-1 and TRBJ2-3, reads KAGVTQTPRYLIKTRGQQVTLSCSPISGHRSVSWYQQTPGQGLQFLFEYFSETQRNKGNFPGRFSGRQFSNSRSEMNVSTLELGDSALYLCASSFSGQGLETQYFGPGTRLTVL.

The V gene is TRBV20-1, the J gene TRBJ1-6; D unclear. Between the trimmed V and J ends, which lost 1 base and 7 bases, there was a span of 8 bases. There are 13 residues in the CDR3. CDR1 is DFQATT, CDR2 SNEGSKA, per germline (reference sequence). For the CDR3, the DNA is TGCAGTGCTAGAGTAGATAGAAATTCACCCCTCCACTTT. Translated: CSARVDRNSPLHF.

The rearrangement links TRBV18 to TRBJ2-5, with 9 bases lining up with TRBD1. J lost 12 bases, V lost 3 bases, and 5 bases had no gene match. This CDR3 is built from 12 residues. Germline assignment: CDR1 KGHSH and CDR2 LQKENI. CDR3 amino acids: CASSPGTGNKYF. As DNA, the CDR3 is TGTGCCAGCTCACCCGGGACAGGGAACAAGTACTTC.

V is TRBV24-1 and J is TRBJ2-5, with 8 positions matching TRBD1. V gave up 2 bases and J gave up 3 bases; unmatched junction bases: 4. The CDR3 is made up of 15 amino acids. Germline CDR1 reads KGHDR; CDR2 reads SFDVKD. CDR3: CATSDSTGVKETQYF. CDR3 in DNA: TGTGCCACCAGTGATTCGACAGGGGTTAAAGAGACCCAGTACTTC.

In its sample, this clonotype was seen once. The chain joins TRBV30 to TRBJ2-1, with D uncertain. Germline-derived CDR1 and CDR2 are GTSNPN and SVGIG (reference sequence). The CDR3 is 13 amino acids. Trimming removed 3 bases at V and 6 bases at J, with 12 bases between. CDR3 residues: CAWRTVASNEQFF. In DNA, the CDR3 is TGTGCCTGGAGGACCGTGGCGAGCAATGAGCAGTTCTTC.

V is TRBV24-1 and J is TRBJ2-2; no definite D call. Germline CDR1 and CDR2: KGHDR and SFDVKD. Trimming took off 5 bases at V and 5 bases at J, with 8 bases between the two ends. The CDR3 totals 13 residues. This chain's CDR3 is CATSAPLTGELFF. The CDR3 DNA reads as TGTGCCACCAGTGCCCCTCTTACCGGGGAGCTGTTTTTT.

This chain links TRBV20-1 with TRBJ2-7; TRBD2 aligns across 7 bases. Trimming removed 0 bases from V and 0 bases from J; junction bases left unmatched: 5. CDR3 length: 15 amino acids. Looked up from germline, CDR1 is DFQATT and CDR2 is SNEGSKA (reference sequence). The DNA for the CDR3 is TGCAGTGCTAGAGATCTGCGGGGGAGCTCCTACGAGCAGTACTTC. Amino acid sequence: CSARDLRGSSYEQYF.

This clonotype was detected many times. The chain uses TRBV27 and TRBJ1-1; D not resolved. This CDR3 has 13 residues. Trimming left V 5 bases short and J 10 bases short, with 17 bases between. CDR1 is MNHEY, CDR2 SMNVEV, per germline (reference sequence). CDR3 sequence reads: CASSTHKAGVAFF. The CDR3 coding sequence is TGTGCCAGCAGTACTCACAAGGCCGGGGTAGCTTTCTTT.

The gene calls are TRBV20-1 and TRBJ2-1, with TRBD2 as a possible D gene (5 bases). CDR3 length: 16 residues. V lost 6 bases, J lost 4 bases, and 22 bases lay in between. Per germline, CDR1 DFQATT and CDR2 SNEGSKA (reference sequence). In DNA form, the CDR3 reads TGCAGTGCCAGAACCTTCGACCCCCGGGGTTACAATGAGCAGTTCTTC. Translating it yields CSARTFDPRGYNEQFF.

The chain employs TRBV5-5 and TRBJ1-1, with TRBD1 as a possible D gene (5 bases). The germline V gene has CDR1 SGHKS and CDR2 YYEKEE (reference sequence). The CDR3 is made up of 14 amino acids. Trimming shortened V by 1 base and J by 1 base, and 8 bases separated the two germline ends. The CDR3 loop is CASSLWTRNTEAFF. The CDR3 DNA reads TGTGCCAGCAGCTTGTGGACACGGAACACTGAAGCTTTCTTT. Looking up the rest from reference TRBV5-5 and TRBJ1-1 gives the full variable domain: DAGVTQSPTHLIKTRGQQVTLRCSPISGHKSVSWYQQVLGQGPQFIFQYYEKEERGRGNFPDRFSARQFPNYSSELNVNALLLGDSALYLCASSLWTRNTEAFFGQGTRLTVV.

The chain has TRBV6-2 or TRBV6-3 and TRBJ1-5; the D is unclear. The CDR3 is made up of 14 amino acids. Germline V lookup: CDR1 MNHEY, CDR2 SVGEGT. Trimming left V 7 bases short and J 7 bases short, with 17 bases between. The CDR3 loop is CASTTRPEFQPQHF. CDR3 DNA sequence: TGTGCCAGCACAACAAGGCCAGAATTCCAGCCCCAGCATTTT.

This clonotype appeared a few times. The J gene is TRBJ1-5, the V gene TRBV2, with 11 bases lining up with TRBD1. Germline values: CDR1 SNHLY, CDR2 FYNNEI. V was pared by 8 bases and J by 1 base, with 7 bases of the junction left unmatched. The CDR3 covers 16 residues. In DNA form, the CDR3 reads TGTGCCAGCCGGGACAGGGGGACTAAGAGCAATCAGCCCCAGCATTTT. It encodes CASRDRGTKSNQPQHF.

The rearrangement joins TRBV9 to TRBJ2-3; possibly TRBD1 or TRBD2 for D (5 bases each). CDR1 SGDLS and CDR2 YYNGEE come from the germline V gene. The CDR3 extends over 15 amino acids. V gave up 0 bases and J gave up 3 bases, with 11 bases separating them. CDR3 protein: CASSVAGSGTDTQYF. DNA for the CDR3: TGTGCCAGCAGCGTAGCAGGGTCGGGAACAGATACGCAGTATTTT.

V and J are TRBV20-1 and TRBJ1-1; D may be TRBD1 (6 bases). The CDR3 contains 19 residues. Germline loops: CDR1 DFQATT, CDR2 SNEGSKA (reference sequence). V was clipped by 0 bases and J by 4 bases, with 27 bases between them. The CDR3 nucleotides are TGCAGTGCTAGAGATTCCGCGCCGGGACATTATTCGTCCGGCACTGAAGCTTTCTTT. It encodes CSARDSAPGHYSSGTEAFF.

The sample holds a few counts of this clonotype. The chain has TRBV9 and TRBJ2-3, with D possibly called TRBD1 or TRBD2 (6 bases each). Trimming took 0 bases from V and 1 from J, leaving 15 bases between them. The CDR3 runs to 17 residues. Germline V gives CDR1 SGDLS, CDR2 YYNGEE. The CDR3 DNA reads TGTGCCAGCAGCGTAGATCGGGGGCGGTCTGGCACAGATACGCAGTATTTT. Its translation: CASSVDRGRSGTDTQYF.

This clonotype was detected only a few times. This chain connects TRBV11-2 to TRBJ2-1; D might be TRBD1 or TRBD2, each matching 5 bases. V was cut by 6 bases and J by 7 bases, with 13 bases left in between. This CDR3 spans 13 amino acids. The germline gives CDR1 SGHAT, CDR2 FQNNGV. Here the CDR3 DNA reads TGTGCCAGCAGACCGAACGGGGCTAATGAGCAGTTCTTC. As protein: CASRPNGANEQFF.

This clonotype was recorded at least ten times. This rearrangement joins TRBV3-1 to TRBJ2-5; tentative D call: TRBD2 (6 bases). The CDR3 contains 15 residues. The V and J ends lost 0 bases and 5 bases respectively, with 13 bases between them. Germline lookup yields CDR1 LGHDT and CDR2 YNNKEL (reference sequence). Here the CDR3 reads CASSQEPGGGETQYF. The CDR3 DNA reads TGTGCCAGCAGCCAAGAACCTGGTGGAGGGGAGACCCAGTACTTC.

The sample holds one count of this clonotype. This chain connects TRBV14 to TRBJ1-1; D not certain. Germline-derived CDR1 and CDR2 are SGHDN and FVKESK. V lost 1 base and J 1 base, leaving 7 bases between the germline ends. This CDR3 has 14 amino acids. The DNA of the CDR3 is TGTGCCAGCAGCCAAGGTTCGGGGAACACTGAAGCTTTCTTT. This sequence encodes CASSQGSGNTEAFF.

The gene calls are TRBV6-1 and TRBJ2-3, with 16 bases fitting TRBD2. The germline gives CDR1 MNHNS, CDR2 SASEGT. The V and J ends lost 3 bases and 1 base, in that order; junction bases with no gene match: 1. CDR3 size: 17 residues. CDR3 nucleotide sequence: TGTGCCAGCAGTGAGGGACTAGCGGGAGGGCGCACAGATACGCAGTATTTT. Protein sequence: CASSEGLAGGRTDTQYF.

The CDR3 loop reads CASSEDTDEKLFF. CDR3 in DNA: TGTGCCAGCAGCGAGGACACAGACGAAAAACTGTTTTTT. V gene TRBV2 combines with J gene TRBJ1-4, with D maybe TRBD1 (5 bases). With 6 bases removed from V and 8 bases from J, the gap between germline ends came to 13 bases. The CDR3 length is 13 residues. Germline loops: CDR1 SNHLY, CDR2 FYNNEI.